These 2 T cell receptor beta chains were sequenced from one sample in a study of blood T cell repertoires in COVID-19. Using immunoSEQ multiplex PCR, the repertoire was profiled, and TCRdb retains in-frame clones only, with some absent. The table lists around 290,000 clones, about 89% of them singletons. Material for sequencing was peripheral blood. These receptors were obtained from a man aged 40-49 years with acute or convalescent COVID-19.

This clone came up once. The chain carries TRBV3-1 (or the pseudogene TRBV3-2) and TRBJ2-2; maybe TRBD1 (6 bases). There are 15 residues in the CDR3. The V gene's germline CDR1 is LGHDT and CDR2 YNNKEL (reference sequence). Trimming took 4 bases from V and 7 from J, leaving 16 bases between them. As DNA, the CDR3 is TGTGCCAGCAGCCCCCTGCCGGGGACATACGGGGAGCTGTTTTTT. This gives the protein CASSPLPGTYGELFF.

The V call is TRBV5-4, the J call TRBJ1-2; 7 positions match TRBD1. V dropped 0 bases and J dropped 5; count of bases not matched to a gene: 7. CDR3 length: 15 amino acids. In germline, CDR1 is SGHNT, CDR2 YYREEE (reference sequence). The DNA of the CDR3 is TGTGCCAGCAGCTTGGCCGGAGGGGACAGTTATGGCTACACCTTC. This codes for CASSLAGGDSYGYTF.